One sample yielded the 15 T cell receptor beta chains listed below, sequenced in a study of PD-L1 blockade in urothelial cancer (dated by TCRdb to 2015 to 2018). Libraries were made using the immunoSEQ multiplex PCR assay. In TCRdb, the immuneACCESS table is reduced to in-frame sequences with V and J assigned. These tables do not hold every clone; where another copy was compared, an unresolved V gene accounts for under half, and the others remain unexplained. This sample comprises tens of thousands of clones, less than 90% of them detected only once. The leading ten clones occupy more than 15% of the sample. What the time point label conveys for this sample: pretreatment peripheral blood. This sample comprised PBMCs, obtained around atezolizumab (anti-PD-L1) treatment. These receptors were obtained from a man in his 70s with urothelial cancer.

Points on this clone: This sample includes further DNA sequences coding for the same CDR3. This sequence joins TRBV4-2 and TRBJ2-5, with 7 bases matching TRBD2. The length of the CDR3 is 15 residues. Germline V gene sequence: CDR1 LGHNA, CDR2 YNFKEQ. The V and J ends lost 1 base and 0 bases, in that order; junction bases with no gene match: 2. The CDR3 is CASSQGLADQETQYF. In DNA form, the CDR3 reads TGTGCCAGCAGCCAAGGACTAGCCGACCAAGAGACCCAGTACTTC.

This chain's CDR3 is CASSLDLGGGNEQFF. CDR3 sequence (DNA): TGTGCCAGCAGCTTAGATTTGGGGGGAGGCAATGAGCAGTTCTTC. This rearrangement joins TRBV11-3 to TRBJ2-1; possible D gene TRBD2, 6 bases. The CDR3 extends over 15 amino acids. CDR1 and CDR2 (germline): SGHNT, YENEEA. V was clipped by 0 bases and J by 6 bases, with 12 bases between them.

This sequence joins TRBV27 and TRBJ2-7; perhaps TRBD1 as D (5 bases). V gave up 3 bases and J gave up 7 bases, with 16 bases separating them. Germline V gene sequence: CDR1 MNHEY, CDR2 SMNVEV (reference sequence). The CDR3 loop spans 14 amino acids. This CDR3 is CASSFQGPVGEQYF. CDR3 nucleotide sequence: TGTGCCAGCAGTTTTCAGGGTCCGGTGGGAGAGCAGTACTTC.

V gene TRBV12-5 combines with J gene TRBJ2-7; D is possibly TRBD1 (6 bases). Per the germline V gene, CDR1 is LGHNT and CDR2 is FRNRAP. V lost 2 bases and J lost 6, with 35 bases in between. This CDR3 region has 21 residues. CDR3 coding DNA: TGTGCTAGTGGTTTGTTTCCTTACAGGGCAGCAGGGACGGGACCGTGGACCGAGCAGTACTTC. Translation: CASGLFPYRAAGTGPWTEQYF. Full variable domain (outside the CDR3, taken from reference TRBV12-5 and TRBJ2-7): DARVTQTPRHKVTEMGQEVTMRCQPILGHNTVFWYRQTMMQGLELLAYFRNRAPLDDSGMPKDRFSAEMPDATLATLKIQPSEPRDSAVYFCASGLFPYRAAGTGPWTEQYFGPGTRLTVT.

The chain links TRBV5-1 to TRBJ1-5, with TRBD1 matching over 7 bases. Germline V gives CDR1 SGHRS, CDR2 YFSETQ. The CDR3 is 16 amino acids. V trimming: 0 bases; J trimming: 0 bases; junction bases outside the gene matches: 3. The CDR3 here is CASSLGDSVSNQPQHF. CDR3 sequence (DNA): TGCGCCAGCAGCTTGGGGGACAGCGTTAGCAATCAGCCCCAGCATTTT.

The V and J genes are TRBV18 and TRBJ2-3; 7 bases match TRBD2. V was clipped by 0 bases and J by 1 base; unmatched bases: 4. Germline V gene data show CDR1 as KGHSH and CDR2 as LQKENI. The CDR3 totals 16 residues. CDR3 DNA: TGTGCCAGCTCACCACCCCGCGGGAGTGGCACAGATACGCAGTATTTT. Translation: CASSPPRGSGTDTQYF.

This clone was seen a handful of times. The V gene is TRBV6-4, the J gene TRBJ2-1; TRBD2 agrees at 10 bases. V was clipped by 4 bases and J by 7 bases; unmatched bases: 10. Germline CDR1 is MRHNA and CDR2 is SNTAGT. The CDR3 extends over 16 amino acids. As DNA, the CDR3 is TGTGCCAGCAGTGTCAAGGAAGCGGGAGGGGGGAATGAGCAGTTCTTC. Its protein is CASSVKEAGGGNEQFF.

The genes are TRBV6-6 and TRBJ2-1; D gene ambiguous. Germline values: CDR1 MNHNY, CDR2 SVGAGI (reference sequence). V lost 1 base and J lost 0, with 10 bases in between. The CDR3 covers 16 residues. The CDR3 bases are TGTGCCAGCAGTTACTTAACAGTAAGCTCCTACAATGAGCAGTTCTTC. Protein sequence: CASSYLTVSSYNEQFF.

The J gene is TRBJ2-3, the V gene TRBV10-3, with 10 bases aligning to TRBD2. V lost 3 bases, J lost 5 bases, and 5 bases stayed unmatched. CDR1 ENHRY and CDR2 SYGVKD come from the germline V gene. This CDR3 spans 15 amino acids. The CDR3 DNA reads TGTGCCATCAGTGACCCCCGACTAGCGGGAGATACGCAGTATTTT. Its translation is CAISDPRLAGDTQYF.

The chain links TRBV9 to TRBJ2-3; possible D gene TRBD2, 6 bases. The CDR3 runs 15 residues. V was pared by 0 bases and J by 2 bases, with 10 bases between. In germline, CDR1 is SGDLS, CDR2 YYNGEE. DNA for the CDR3: TGTGCCAGCAGCGTAGCCTCGCGGGACACAGATACGCAGTATTTT. This sequence encodes CASSVASRDTDTQYF.

The chain's CDR3 is CATSRVDRETDTQYF. The CDR3 DNA sequence: TGTGCCACCAGCAGAGTCGACAGGGAAACAGATACGCAGTATTTT. This chain connects TRBV15 to TRBJ2-3; 7 bases line up with TRBD1. CDR1 is LNHNV and CDR2 is YYDKDF in the germline V gene (reference sequence). The CDR3 length is 15 residues. V trimming: 1 base; J trimming: 3 bases; junction bases outside the gene matches: 4.

The chain links TRBV9 to TRBJ1-2, with D possibly being TRBD1 (6 bases). CDR1 is SGDLS, CDR2 YYNGEE, per germline. Trimming took off 4 bases at V and 5 bases at J, with 18 bases between the two ends. The CDR3 covers 15 residues. CDR3 DNA: TGTGCCAGCAGCTCTAACCCAGGGGATAGATATGGCTACACCTTC. It translates to CASSSNPGDRYGYTF.

The chain employs TRBV28 and TRBJ2-1, with TRBD2 identical over 14 bases. The V gene's germline CDR1 is MDHEN and CDR2 SYDVKM. The CDR3 contains 15 residues. The J segment lost 4 bases and the V segment lost 11 bases, leaving 7 bases of the junction unmatched. The CDR3 nucleotides read TGTGCCGGATCGGGGACTAGCGGGAGTTACAATGAGCAGTTCTTC. Residues: CAGSGTSGSYNEQFF.

V usage is TRBV27 and J usage is TRBJ1-4; TRBD1 matches 12 bases. The CDR3 consists of 16 residues. The trim removed 4 bases at V and 8 bases at J, leaving 8 bases unmatched. CDR1 is MNHEY, CDR2 SMNVEV, per germline (reference sequence). CDR3 bases: TGTGCCAGCAGTTCCGGGACAGGGGGCGCGGGGGAAAAACTGTTTTTT. It translates to CASSSGTGGAGEKLFF.

The CDR3 here is CASSELDYGTYEQYF. CDR3 nucleotide sequence: TGTGCCAGCAGTGAGCTGGACTACGGAACCTACGAGCAGTACTTC. The chain carries TRBV2 and TRBJ2-7, with a tentative D call TRBD2 (6 bases). This CDR3 region has 15 residues. Germline V CDR1 and CDR2: SNHLY, FYNNEI. V was cut by 3 bases and J by 2 bases, with 14 bases left in between.